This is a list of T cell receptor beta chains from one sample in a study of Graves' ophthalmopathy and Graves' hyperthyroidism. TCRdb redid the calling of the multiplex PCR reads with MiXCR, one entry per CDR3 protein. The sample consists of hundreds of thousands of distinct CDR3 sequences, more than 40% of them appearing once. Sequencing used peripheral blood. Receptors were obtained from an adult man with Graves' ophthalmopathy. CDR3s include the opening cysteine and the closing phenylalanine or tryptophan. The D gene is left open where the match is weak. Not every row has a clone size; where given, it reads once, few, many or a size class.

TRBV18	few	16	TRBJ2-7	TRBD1	CASSPPRDRGLYEQYF	TGTGCCAGCTCACCACCCCGGGACAGGGGGCTGTACGAGCAGTACTTC
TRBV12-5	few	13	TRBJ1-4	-	CASGSQGYEKLFF	TGTGCTAGTGGTTCTCAGGGTTATGAAAAACTGTTTTTT
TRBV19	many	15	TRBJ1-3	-	CASSWDGFSGNTIYF	TGTGCCAGTAGTTGGGACGGTTTCTCTGGAAACACCATATATTTT
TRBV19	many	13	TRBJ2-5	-	CASSITGFETQYF	TGTGCCAGTAGTATAACAGGTTTTGAGACCCAGTACTTC
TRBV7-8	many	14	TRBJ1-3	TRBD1	CASSWDSSGNTIYF	TGTGCCAGCAGCTGGGACAGCTCTGGAAACACCATATATTTT
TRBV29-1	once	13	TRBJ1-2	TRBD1	CSVTGQGAYGYTF	TGCAGCGTGACCGGACAGGGGGCCTATGGCTACACCTTC
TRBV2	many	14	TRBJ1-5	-	CASRRDNSNQPQHF	TGTGCCAGCAGAAGGGACAATAGCAATCAGCCCCAGCATTTT
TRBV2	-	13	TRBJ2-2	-	CAWRAANTGELFF	TGTGCCTGGAGAGCAGCGAACACCGGGGAGCTGTTTTTT
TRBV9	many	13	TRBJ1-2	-	CASSVGENYGYTF	TGTGCCAGCAGCGTCGGCGAAAACTATGGCTACACCTTC
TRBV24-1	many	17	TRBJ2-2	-	CATSDPDSGTHTGELFF	TGTGCCACCAGTGATCCCGACTCCGGGACCCACACCGGGGAGCTGTTTTTT
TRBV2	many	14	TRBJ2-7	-	CASSMTRDYYEQYF	TGTGCCAGCAGCATGACTAGGGATTACTACGAGCAGTACTTC
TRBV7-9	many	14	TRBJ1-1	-	CASRQEGMNTEAFF	TGTGCCAGCAGACAGGAGGGGATGAACACTGAAGCTTTCTTT
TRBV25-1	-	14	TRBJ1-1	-	CASSYGADSFEAFF	TGTGCCAGCAGTTACGGAGCGGACAGCTTTGAAGCTTTCTTT
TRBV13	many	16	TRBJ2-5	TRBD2	CASSLRLAGGGETQYF	TGTGCCAGCAGCCTAAGACTAGCGGGAGGAGGAGAGACCCAGTACTTC
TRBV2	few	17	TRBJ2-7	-	CASRPKDLGRFSYEQYF	TGTGCCAGTAGGCCTAAGGATTTGGGCCGTTTTTCCTACGAGCAGTACTTC
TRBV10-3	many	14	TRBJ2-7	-	CAISENRDNYEQYF	TGTGCCATCAGTGAGAACCGGGACAACTACGAGCAGTACTTC
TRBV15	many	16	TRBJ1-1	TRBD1	CATSRETGVGNTEAFF	TGTGCCACCAGCAGAGAGACAGGGGTGGGGAACACTGAAGCTTTCTTT
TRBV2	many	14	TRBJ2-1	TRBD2	CASIWTSANNEQFF	TGTGCCAGCATATGGACTAGCGCAAACAATGAGCAGTTCTTC
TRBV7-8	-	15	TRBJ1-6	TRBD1	CASSRQGGWDSPLHF	TGTGCCAGCAGCAGACAGGGAGGTTGGGATTCACCCCTCCACTTT
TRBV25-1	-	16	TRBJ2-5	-	CASGRGETGILETQYF	TGTGCCAGCGGGAGGGGAGAGACAGGGATTTTGGAGACCCAGTACTTC
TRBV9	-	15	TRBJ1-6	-	CASSAGGVERPPLHF	TGTGCCAGCAGCGCAGGTGGGGTGGAGAGGCCACCCCTCCACTTT
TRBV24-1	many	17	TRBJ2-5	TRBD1	CATSVSGQMGSRETQYF	TGTGCCACCAGTGTGTCGGGACAGATGGGCTCACGGGAGACCCAGTACTTC
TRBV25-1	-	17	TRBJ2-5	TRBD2	CASSLQPGLAVQETQYF	TGTGCCAGCAGCTTACAACCGGGACTAGCGGTACAAGAGACCCAGTACTTC
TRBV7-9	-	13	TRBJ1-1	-	CAWTEYMNTEAFF	TGTGCCTGGACGGAGTACATGAACACTGAAGCTTTCTTT
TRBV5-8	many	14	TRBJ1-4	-	CASSLSADNEKLFF	TGTGCCAGCAGCTTGTCGGCCGACAATGAAAAACTGTTTTTT
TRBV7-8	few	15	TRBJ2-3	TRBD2	CASSPRTSGRDTQYF	TGTGCCAGCAGCCCACGGACTAGCGGGAGGGATACGCAGTATTTT
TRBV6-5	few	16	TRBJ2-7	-	CASSGPTGQTSYEQYF	TGTGCCAGCAGTGGCCCAACCGGACAGACCTCCTACGAGCAGTACTTC
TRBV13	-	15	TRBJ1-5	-	CASAQVSSSNQPQHF	TGTGCCAGCGCACAGGTCTCATCGAGCAATCAGCCCCAGCATTTT
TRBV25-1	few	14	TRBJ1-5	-	CASSDEAGDQPQHF	TGTGCCAGCAGTGATGAGGCAGGGGATCAGCCCCAGCATTTT